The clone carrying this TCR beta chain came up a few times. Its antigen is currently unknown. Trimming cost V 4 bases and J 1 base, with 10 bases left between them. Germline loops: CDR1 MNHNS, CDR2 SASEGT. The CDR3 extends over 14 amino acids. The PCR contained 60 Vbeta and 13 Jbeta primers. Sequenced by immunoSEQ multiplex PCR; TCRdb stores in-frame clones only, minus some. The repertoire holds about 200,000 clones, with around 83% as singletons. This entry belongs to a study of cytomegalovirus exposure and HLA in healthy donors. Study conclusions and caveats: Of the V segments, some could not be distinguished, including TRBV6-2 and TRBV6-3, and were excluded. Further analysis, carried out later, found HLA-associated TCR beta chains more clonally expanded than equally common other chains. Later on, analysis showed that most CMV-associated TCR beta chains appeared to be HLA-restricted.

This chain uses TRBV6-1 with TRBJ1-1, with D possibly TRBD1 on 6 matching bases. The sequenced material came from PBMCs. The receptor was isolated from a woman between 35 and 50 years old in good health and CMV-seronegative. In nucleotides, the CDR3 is TGTGCCAGCAGTGGGACAGAGTCGAACACTGAAGCTTTCTTT. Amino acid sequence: CASSGTESNTEAFF.